These 30 T cell receptor beta chains came from one sample sequenced in a study of T cells after posttransplantation cyclophosphamide. The repertoire was sequenced with immunoSEQ multiplex PCR; TCRdb's copy has only in-frame clones and lacks some. The sample yields about 24,000 clones, without any singletons. The sample was PBMCs. The source of these receptors is a woman in her sixties in good health, CMV-negative, and a related stem cell transplant donor.

This clone appeared many times. The chain uses TRBV11-3 and TRBJ2-2; D ambiguous. Germline assignment: CDR1 SGHNT and CDR2 YENEEA. This CDR3 is built from 17 residues. The V end was cut by 0 bases, the J end by 0 bases, with 11 bases between. CDR3 DNA: TGTGCCAGCAGCTTAGACCCGGTAGTCGCGAACACCGGGGAGCTGTTTTTT. It encodes CASSLDPVVANTGELFF.

In this sample, this clone turned up a few times. The chain links TRBV28 to TRBJ1-3; D gene unclear. The CDR3 has 16 amino acids. The V gene's germline CDR1 is MDHEN and CDR2 SYDVKM. Trimming pared 6 bases from V and 0 bases from J, leaving 15 bases between. CDR3 bases: TGTGCCAGCAGCCTCGTCCCACAAAGCTCTGGAAACACCATATATTTT. Translating gives CASSLVPQSSGNTIYF.

There are many counts of this clone. This chain connects TRBV30 to TRBJ2-1, with TRBD2 identical over 13 bases. Trimming took 7 bases from V and 7 from J; bases not matched to a gene: 13. The germline V gene has CDR1 GTSNPN and CDR2 SVGIG (reference sequence). CDR3 length: 16 residues. The CDR3 region is CASQPPTSGRLNEQFF. The DNA for the CDR3 is TGTGCCTCCCAACCCCCGACTAGCGGGAGGTTGAATGAGCAGTTCTTC. The whole variable domain, filled in from reference TRBV30 and TRBJ2-1, reads SQTIHQWPATLVQPVGSPLSLECTVEGTSNPNLYWYRQAAGRGLQLLFYSVGIGQISSEVPQNLSASRPQDRQFILSSKKLLLSDSGFYLCASQPPTSGRLNEQFFGPGTRLTVL.

On this clone itself: The sample has other DNA sequences that encode this CDR3 too. This chain uses TRBV7-2 with TRBJ1-2; TRBD1 matches 8 bases. The CDR3 totals 15 residues. Germline CDR1 and CDR2: SGHTA and FQGNSA. The trim removed 0 bases at V and 3 bases at J, leaving 3 bases unmatched. DNA of the CDR3: TGTGCCAGCAGCTTAGCGCGACAGGGGTACTATGGCTACACCTTC. Its translation: CASSLARQGYYGYTF.

This clone was counted ten times or more. The chain employs TRBV27 and TRBJ2-1; 10 bases match TRBD1. The CDR3 covers 16 residues. Germline lookup yields CDR1 MNHEY and CDR2 SMNVEV (reference sequence). V dropped 6 bases and J dropped 6; count of bases not matched to a gene: 11. This CDR3 reads CASRRPGTGAGNEQFF. The CDR3 nucleotides read TGTGCCAGCAGACGCCCCGGGACAGGGGCGGGCAATGAGCAGTTCTTC.

This clone has at least ten counts. This rearrangement joins TRBV7-8 to TRBJ1-1, with TRBD1 identical over 8 bases. Germline values: CDR1 SGHVS, CDR2 FQNEAQ. The J segment lost 7 bases and the V segment lost 5 bases, leaving 12 bases of the junction unmatched. CDR3 size: 15 residues. The CDR3 DNA sequence: TGTGCCAGCAGCAGCGGGACAGGTATCACCAATGAAGCTTTCTTT. Encoded protein: CASSSGTGITNEAFF. Complete variable domain (other parts from reference TRBV7-8 and TRBJ1-1): GAGVSQSPRYKVAKRGQDVALRCDPISGHVSLFWYQQALGQGPEFLTYFQNEAQLDKSGLPSDRFFAERPEGSVSTLKIQRTQQEDSAVYLCASSSGTGITNEAFFGQGTRLTVV.

This clone occurred many times. CDR3 DNA: TGCGCCAGCAGGGGGACAGGGATAGAGACCCAGTACTTC. Its protein product is CASRGTGIETQYF. This chain connects TRBV5-1 to TRBJ2-5, with 9 bases aligning to TRBD1. The CDR3 is made up of 13 amino acids. The V segment lost 5 bases and the J segment 4 bases; nucleotides outside the gene matches: 3. The germline gives CDR1 SGHRS, CDR2 YFSETQ. The full variable domain, its missing parts supplied by reference TRBV5-1 and TRBJ2-5, is KAGVTQTPRYLIKTRGQQVTLSCSPISGHRSVSWYQQTPGQGLQFLFEYFSETQRNKGNFPGRFSGRQFSNSRSEMNVSTLELGDSALYLCASRGTGIETQYFGPGTRLLVL.

This clone has ten or more counts. This chain's CDR3 is CASRDRGTDTQYF. Written as DNA, the CDR3 is TGTGCCAGTAGGGACAGGGGGACAGATACGCAGTATTTT. V gene TRBV19 combines with J gene TRBJ2-3, with TRBD1 identical over 10 bases. CDR3 size: 13 residues. Germline CDR1 reads LNHDA; CDR2 reads SQIVND (reference sequence). After removal of 6 bases from V and 3 bases from J, the junction contained 0 bases not matched to a gene.

As to this clone: A read error may be the cause here, since a much bigger clone is one base away. The chain has TRBV10-3 and TRBJ2-5; TRBD2 agrees at 8 bases. The CDR3 has 13 residues. Germline CDR1 is ENHRY and CDR2 is SYGVKD. The CDR3 DNA sequence: TGTGCGGGCAGGACTAGCCCCCAAGAGACCCAGTACTTC. This translates into CAGRTSPQETQYF.

This clone was seen ten or more times. J is TRBJ1-5 and V is TRBV30; the match to TRBD1 covers 11 bases. The V gene's germline CDR1 is GTSNPN and CDR2 SVGIG (reference sequence). The CDR3 totals 13 residues. The CDR3 coding sequence is TGTGCGCGCGGGACAGGGGGAGATCAGCCCCAGCATTTT. This translates into CARGTGGDQPQHF.

This clone was seen repeatedly, ten times or more. This chain links TRBV5-6 with TRBJ2-2; D may be TRBD2 (5 bases). CDR3 size: 14 residues. V lost 1 base, J lost 5 bases, and 9 bases lay in between. Germline loops: CDR1 SGHDT, CDR2 YYEEEE. The CDR3 nucleotides read TGTGCCAGCAGCTTGAAGGCGGGTACCGGGGAGCTGTTTTTT. Protein: CASSLKAGTGELFF.

The chain carries TRBV6-6 and TRBJ2-5; D is possibly TRBD1 (5 bases). TRBJ2-7 matches the DNA end more closely, so the J call is doubtful. Germline V CDR1 and CDR2: MNHNY, SVGAGI (reference sequence). The CDR3 extends over 13 amino acids. CDR3 loop: CATSDKTHYEQYF. Here the CDR3 DNA reads TGTGCCACCTCGGACAAAACCCATTACGAGCAGTACTTC.

This clone was recorded many times. This chain links TRBV25-1 with TRBJ1-1, with 11 bases that match TRBD1. This CDR3 has 15 amino acids. J lost 5 bases, V lost 4 bases, and 6 bases had no gene match. The germline gives CDR1 MGHDK, CDR2 SYGVNS. The CDR3 DNA reads TGTGCCAGCAGTGCTGGACAGGGGGCGAGAACTGAAGCTTTCTTT. Translation gives CASSAGQGARTEAFF.

This clone was observed a few times. The rearrangement links TRBV29-1 to TRBJ2-2; 12 bases map to TRBD1. From germline, CDR1 is SQVTM and CDR2 ANQGSEA. Germline trimming cut 4 bases from V and 6 bases from J; bases unmatched to any gene: 12. The CDR3 totals 17 residues. The CDR3 bases are TGCAGCGTTGCCGGGACAGGGGGCGATAAATGGTCCGGGGAGCTGTTTTTT. Its protein product is CSVAGTGGDKWSGELFF.

Many counts were recorded for this clone. The V and J genes are TRBV27 and TRBJ2-7; 7 nucleotides agree with TRBD1. The CDR3 runs to 14 residues. The V gene's germline CDR1 is MNHEY and CDR2 SMNVEV (reference sequence). V shed 4 bases, J shed 3 bases, and the junction held 6 bases outside the gene matches. Here the CDR3 DNA reads TGTGCCAGCAGTTCGGTAGGGGGCGGCTACGAGCAGTACTTC. Amino acid sequence: CASSSVGGGYEQYF.

This clone was found many times. The V and J genes are TRBV19 and TRBJ2-3; tentatively, D is TRBD1 (6 bases). V was pared by 6 bases and J by 2 bases, with 15 bases between. CDR3 length: 15 amino acids. Germline V lookup: CDR1 LNHDA, CDR2 SQIVND (reference sequence). In DNA, the CDR3 is TGTGCCAGTAGACAAGGGGGTGGGATCACAGATACGCAGTATTTT. Its translation: CASRQGGGITDTQYF.

At least ten counts were recorded for this clone. The rearrangement links TRBV9 to TRBJ2-2; TRBD1 agrees at 8 bases. The CDR3 contains 13 residues. Germline CDR1 SGDLS, CDR2 YYNGEE. J lost 7 bases, V lost 5 bases, and 4 bases had no gene match. CDR3 in DNA: TGTGCCAGCAGTAGGACAGGGCACGGGGAGCTGTTTTTT. Protein product: CASSRTGHGELFF. Full variable domain (outside the CDR3, taken from reference TRBV9 and TRBJ2-2): DSGVTQTPKHLITATGQRVTLRCSPRSGDLSVYWYQQSLDQGLQFLIQYYNGEERAKGNILERFSAQQFPDLHSELNLSSLELGDSALYFCASSRTGHGELFFGEGSRLTVL.

This clone was seen ten or more times. The chain carries TRBV7-8 and TRBJ2-7; 11 nucleotides match TRBD2. CDR3 length equals 19 residues. From germline, CDR1 is SGHVS and CDR2 FQNEAQ. The ends lost 0 bases at V and 4 bases at J; junction bases unmatched: 14. The CDR3 region is CASSLAFPLAGVPLYEQYF. For the CDR3, the DNA is TGTGCCAGCAGCTTAGCATTCCCACTAGCGGGAGTACCTCTTTACGAGCAGTACTTC.

In this sample, this clone turned up many times. The rearrangement links TRBV11-2 to TRBJ2-1, with TRBD2 as a possible D gene (5 bases). The V gene's germline CDR1 is SGHAT and CDR2 FQNNGV. The CDR3 loop spans 16 amino acids. The germline V and J ends were trimmed by 2 bases and 0 bases, with 11 bases remaining between them. CDR3 region: CASSLTGLASYNEQFF. In DNA, the CDR3 is TGTGCCAGCAGCTTAACCGGACTGGCCTCCTACAATGAGCAGTTCTTC.

V and J are TRBV7-2 and TRBJ2-1; perhaps TRBD2 as D (5 bases). This CDR3 is built from 16 residues. The germline gives CDR1 SGHTA, CDR2 FQGNSA. Trimming took 4 bases from V and 0 from J, leaving 13 bases between them. In DNA, the CDR3 is TGTGCCAGCAGCTCCTGGTCGGCGGGCTCCTACAATGAGCAGTTCTTC. This codes for CASSSWSAGSYNEQFF.

This clone showed up many times. The rearrangement uses TRBV4-2 and TRBJ1-5; 8 bases align to TRBD1. The CDR3 sequence is 17 residues long. V was pared by 3 bases and J by 1 base, with 8 bases of the junction left unmatched. Germline CDR1 and CDR2: LGHNA and YNFKEQ. The CDR3 nucleotides are TGTGCCAGCAGCCAGTCAGTCCAGGGGGCGAGCAATCAGCCCCAGCATTTT. It is translated as CASSQSVQGASNQPQHF.

This clone was counted between two and nine times. The chain links TRBV5-4 to TRBJ2-5; the D is unclear. Trimming cost V 2 bases and J 4 bases, with 15 bases left between them. The germline V gene encodes CDR1 SGHNT and CDR2 YYREEE (reference sequence). There are 15 residues in the CDR3. CDR3 region: CASSLPGPQRETQYF. As DNA, the CDR3 is TGTGCCAGCAGCTTACCGGGTCCTCAGAGAGAGACCCAGTACTTC.

This clone was picked up many times. The J gene is TRBJ1-3, the V gene TRBV6-5, with D perhaps TRBD1 (6 bases). The CDR3 runs 13 residues. Germline CDR1 MNHEY, CDR2 SVGAGI. The V and J ends lost 4 bases and 13 bases respectively, with 17 bases between them. CDR3 DNA sequence: TGTGCCAGCAGTTCCCCGGGGGGGGCCGCTATATATTTT. It yields the protein CASSSPGGAAIYF.

This clone is labeled as medium-sized (0.01 to 0.1%). V and J are TRBV7-3 and TRBJ1-1; D is undetermined. The germline V and J ends were trimmed by 5 bases and 1 base, with 8 bases remaining between them. Germline lookup yields CDR1 SGHTA and CDR2 FQGTGA. The CDR3 length is 13 residues. The CDR3 DNA follows: TGTGCCAGCAGCCCTCCGGGGAACACTGAAGCTTTCTTT. Its translation is CASSPPGNTEAFF.

There are a few counts of this clone. The rearrangement links TRBV6-4 to TRBJ1-6; 10 bases are a match to TRBD1. J was trimmed by 10 bases and V by 3 bases; bases with no gene match: 6. Germline-derived CDR1 and CDR2 are MRHNA and SNTAGT. The CDR3 length is 15 residues. Written as DNA, the CDR3 is TGTGCCAGCAGTGATGGGACAGGGGATGGATCACCCCTCCACTTT. It encodes CASSDGTGDGSPLHF.

This clone has a handful of counts. This is likely a read error, given that the CDR3 carries no conserved phenylalanine or tryptophan at its end. V usage is TRBV28 and J usage is TRBJ1-2; D might be TRBD1 (5 bases). Between the trimmed V and J ends, which lost 5 bases and 3 bases, there was a span of 7 bases. The CDR3 extends over 12 amino acids. CDR1 is MDHEN and CDR2 is SYDVKM in the germline V gene. In DNA form, the CDR3 reads TGTGCCAGCAGTCCAGGGCACTATGGCTACACCCTC. Translating gives CASSPGHYGYTL.

This clone has ten or more counts. The chain is built from TRBV4-2 and TRBJ2-7, with TRBD2 identical over 7 bases. CDR1 is LGHNA, CDR2 YNFKEQ, per germline. This CDR3 contains 15 residues. Unmatched junction bases numbered 11, after V lost 4 bases and J lost 5 bases. The DNA for the CDR3 is TGTGCCAGCAGCCCTAGGGAGGGAAGGGAGGACGAGCAGTACTTC. This codes for CASSPREGREDEQYF.

The sample holds a few counts of this clone. The chain joins TRBV5-8 to TRBJ2-5; no clear D gene. With the DNA end fitting TRBJ2-7 better, the J assignment may be wrong. This CDR3 comprises 11 residues. The germline V gene has CDR1 SGHTS and CDR2 YDEGEE. The CDR3 sequence: CASTSQNEQYF. As DNA, the CDR3 is TGTGCCAGCACTTCCCAAAACGAGCAGTACTTC.

This clone turned up a few times. The chain carries TRBV9 and TRBJ2-1; D may be TRBD2 (5 bases). CDR3 length equals 16 residues. Germline V gene data show CDR1 as SGDLS and CDR2 as YYNGEE. V lost 0 bases and J 3 bases, leaving 13 bases between the germline ends. CDR3 in amino acids: CASSVGRGWVYNEQFF. DNA for the CDR3: TGTGCCAGCAGCGTAGGTCGCGGGTGGGTCTACAATGAGCAGTTCTTC.

In its sample, this clone was seen many times. J is TRBJ1-5 and V is TRBV2; tentative D call: TRBD1 (6 bases). The germline V gene encodes CDR1 SNHLY and CDR2 FYNNEI. V was trimmed by 4 bases and J by 9 bases, leaving 16 bases between them. The CDR3 has 14 residues. In DNA form, the CDR3 reads TGTGCCAGCAGTGGACAGGTCAGACGGGGGCCCCAGCATTTT. It is translated as CASSGQVRRGPQHF.